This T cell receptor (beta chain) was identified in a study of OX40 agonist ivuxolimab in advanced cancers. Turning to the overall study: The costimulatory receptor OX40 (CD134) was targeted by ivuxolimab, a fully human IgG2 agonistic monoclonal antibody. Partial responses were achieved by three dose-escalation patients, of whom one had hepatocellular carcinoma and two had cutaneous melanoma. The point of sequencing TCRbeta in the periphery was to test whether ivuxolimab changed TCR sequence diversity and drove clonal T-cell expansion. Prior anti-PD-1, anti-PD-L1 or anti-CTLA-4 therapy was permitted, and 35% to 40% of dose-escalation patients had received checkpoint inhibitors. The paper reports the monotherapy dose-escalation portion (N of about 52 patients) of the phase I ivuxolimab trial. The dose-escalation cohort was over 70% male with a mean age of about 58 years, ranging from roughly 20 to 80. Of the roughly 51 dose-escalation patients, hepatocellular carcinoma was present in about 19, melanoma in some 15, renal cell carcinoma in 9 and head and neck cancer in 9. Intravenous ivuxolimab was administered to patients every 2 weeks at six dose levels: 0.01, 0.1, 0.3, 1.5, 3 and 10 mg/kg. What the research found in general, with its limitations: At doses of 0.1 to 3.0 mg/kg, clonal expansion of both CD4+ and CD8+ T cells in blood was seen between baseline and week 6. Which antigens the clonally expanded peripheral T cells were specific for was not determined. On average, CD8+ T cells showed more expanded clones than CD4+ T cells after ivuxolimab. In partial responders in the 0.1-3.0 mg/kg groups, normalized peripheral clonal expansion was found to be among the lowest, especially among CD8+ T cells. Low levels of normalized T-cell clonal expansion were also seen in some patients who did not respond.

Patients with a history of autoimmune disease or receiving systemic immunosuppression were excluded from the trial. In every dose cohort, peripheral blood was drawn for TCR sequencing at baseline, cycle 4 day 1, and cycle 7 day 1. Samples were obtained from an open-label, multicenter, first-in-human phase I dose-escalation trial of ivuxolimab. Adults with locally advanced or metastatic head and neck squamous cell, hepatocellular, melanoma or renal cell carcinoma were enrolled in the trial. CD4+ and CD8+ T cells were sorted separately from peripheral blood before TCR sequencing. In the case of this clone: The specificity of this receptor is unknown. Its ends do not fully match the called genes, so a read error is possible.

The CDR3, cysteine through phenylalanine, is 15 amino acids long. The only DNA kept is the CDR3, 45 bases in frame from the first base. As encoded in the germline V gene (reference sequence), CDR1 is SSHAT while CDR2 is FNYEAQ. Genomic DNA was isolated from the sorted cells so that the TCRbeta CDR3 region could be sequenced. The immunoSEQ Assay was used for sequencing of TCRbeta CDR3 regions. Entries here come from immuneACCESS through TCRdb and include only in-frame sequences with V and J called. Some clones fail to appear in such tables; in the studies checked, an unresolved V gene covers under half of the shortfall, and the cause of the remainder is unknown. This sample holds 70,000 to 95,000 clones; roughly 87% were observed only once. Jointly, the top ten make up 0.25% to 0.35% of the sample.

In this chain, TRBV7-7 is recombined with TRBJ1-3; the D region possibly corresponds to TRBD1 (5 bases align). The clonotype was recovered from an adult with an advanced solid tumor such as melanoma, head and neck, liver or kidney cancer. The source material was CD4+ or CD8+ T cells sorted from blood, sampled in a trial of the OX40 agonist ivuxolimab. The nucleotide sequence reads TGTGCTAGCAGCCCCGGGACCGGCTCTGGAAACACCATATATTTT. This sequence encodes CASSPGTGSGNTIYF. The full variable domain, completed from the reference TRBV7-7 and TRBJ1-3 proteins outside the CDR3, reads GAGVSQSPRYKVTKRGQDVTLRCDPISSHATLYWYQQALGQGPEFLTYFNYEAQPDKSGLPSDRFSAERPEGSISTLTIQRTEQRDSAMYRCASSPGTGSGNTIYFGEGSWLTVV.